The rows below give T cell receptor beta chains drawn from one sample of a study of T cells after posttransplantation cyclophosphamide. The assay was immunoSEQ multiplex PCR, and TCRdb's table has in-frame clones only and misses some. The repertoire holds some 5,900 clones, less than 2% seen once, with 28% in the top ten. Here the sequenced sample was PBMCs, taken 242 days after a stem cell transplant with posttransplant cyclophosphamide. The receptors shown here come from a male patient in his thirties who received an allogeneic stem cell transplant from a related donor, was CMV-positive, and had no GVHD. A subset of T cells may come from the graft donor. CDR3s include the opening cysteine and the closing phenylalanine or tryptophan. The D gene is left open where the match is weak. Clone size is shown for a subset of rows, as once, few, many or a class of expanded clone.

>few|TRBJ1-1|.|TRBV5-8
TGTGCCAGCAGCTTGTGGTGGGGGGGGGCCGGAAACACTGAAGCTTTCTTT
CASSLWWGGAGNTEAFF
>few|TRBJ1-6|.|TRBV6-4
TGTGCCAGCAGTGAGACTTGGGACGGGAGTTCACCCCTCCACTTT
CASSETWDGSSPLHF
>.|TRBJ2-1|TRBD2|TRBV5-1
TGCGCCAGCAGCTCAGGCGGACTAGCGGGGGTAAATGAGCAGTTCTTC
CASSSGGLAGVNEQFF
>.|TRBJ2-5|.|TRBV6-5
TGTGCCAGCCAAGTATCTATAACTGAGACCCAGTACTTC
CASQVSITETQYF
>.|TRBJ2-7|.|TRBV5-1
TGCGCCAGCAGCTTGGGAGGGGGACGGACCTACGAGCAGTACTTC
CASSLGGGRTYEQYF
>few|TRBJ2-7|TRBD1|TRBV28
TGTGCCAGCACCTTTGGGACAGGGGCGATCGGCGAGCAGTACTTC
CASTFGTGAIGEQYF
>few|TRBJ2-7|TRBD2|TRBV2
TGTGCCAGCAGTGAAGCACTAGCGGAGCACTTC
CASSEALAEHF
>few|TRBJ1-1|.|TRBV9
TGTGCCAGCAGCGTAGAAGCGAACACTGAAGCTTTCTTT
CASSVEANTEAFF
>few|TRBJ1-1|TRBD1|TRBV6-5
TGTGCCAGCAGGGACAGGAAGGAGACTGAAGCTTTCTTT
CASRDRKETEAFF
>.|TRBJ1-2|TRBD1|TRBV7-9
TGTGCCAGCAGCGTGACAGGGTGGTGGGATGGCTACACCTTC
CASSVTGWWDGYTF
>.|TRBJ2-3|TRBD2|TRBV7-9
TGTGCCAGCAGCTTAGGGAGCGGGAGAGATACGCAGTATTTT
CASSLGSGRDTQYF
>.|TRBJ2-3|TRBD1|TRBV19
TGTGCCAGTAGTAAGCTAACAGGGGATTCAGATACGCAGTATTTT
CASSKLTGDSDTQYF
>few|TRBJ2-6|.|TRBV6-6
TGTGCCAGCAGGGACCCCGGGGCTGGGGCCAACGTCCTGACTTTC
CASRDPGAGANVLTF
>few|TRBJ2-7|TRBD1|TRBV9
TGTGCCAGCAGCGCCCGACAGGGGCGGGGCGAGCAGTACTTC
CASSARQGRGEQYF
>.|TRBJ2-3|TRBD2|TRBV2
TGTGCCAGCAAACAACGGGGGGGAGCCGATACGCAGTATTTT
CASKQRGGADTQYF
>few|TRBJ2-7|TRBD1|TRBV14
TGTGCCAGCAGCCATCACCCGACAGGGCACTCCTACGAGCAGTACTTC
CASSHHPTGHSYEQYF
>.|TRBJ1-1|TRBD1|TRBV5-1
TGCGCCAGCAGCGGACAGGTTTACACTGAAGCTTTCTTT
CASSGQVYTEAFF
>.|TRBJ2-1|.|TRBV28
TGTGCCAGCGTAGCCGGTACATACCTATACAATGAGCAGTTCTTC
CASVAGTYLYNEQFF
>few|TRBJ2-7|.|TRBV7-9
TGTGCCAGCAGTCCCAGGGGGGCCCTTCCCTACGAGCAGTACTTC
CASSPRGALPYEQYF
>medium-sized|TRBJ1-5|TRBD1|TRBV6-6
TGTGCCAGCAGTCTACAGGGGACGGGGCAGCCCCAGCATTTT
CASSLQGTGQPQHF
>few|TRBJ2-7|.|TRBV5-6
TGTGCCAGCAGCTTCTTGGGTGGGCACGAGCAGTACTTC
CASSFLGGHEQYF